Presented here are 8 T cell receptor beta chains from one specimen sequenced in a study of T cell responses to AZD1222 COVID-19 vaccine. The protocol was immunoSEQ multiplex PCR, while the TCRdb copy is restricted to in-frame clones and leaves out a portion. Found here are 110,000 to 150,000 clones, nearly 95% of them singletons; the top ten hold over 4%. This specimen was peripheral blood, taken on day 0 of AZD1222 vaccination. The origin of the receptors is an adult in good health.

The rearrangement links TRBV7-9 to TRBJ2-2, with 14 bases fitting TRBD2. This CDR3 has 17 residues. Germline CDR1 is SEHNR and CDR2 is FQNEAQ (reference sequence). V lost 4 bases to trimming and J lost 3 bases; unmatched junction nucleotides: 4. CDR3 region: CASSSGLAGEHTGELFF. CDR3 in DNA: TGTGCCAGCAGCTCGGGACTAGCGGGAGAGCACACCGGGGAGCTGTTTTTT.

V and J are TRBV5-1 and TRBJ2-7, with 7 bases fitting TRBD1. The junction had 4 bases not matched to a gene; V was cut back by 4 bases and J by 0 bases. The CDR3 totals 14 residues. From germline, CDR1 is SGHRS and CDR2 YFSETQ. The CDR3: CASSPWDSSYEQYF. In DNA, the CDR3 is TGCGCCAGCAGCCCGTGGGACAGCTCCTACGAGCAGTACTTC.

This clone was seen once. This rearrangement joins TRBV5-5 to TRBJ2-2; D remains ambiguous. CDR1 SGHKS and CDR2 YYEKEE come from the germline V gene (reference sequence). The V and J ends lost 1 base and 1 base respectively, with 5 bases between them. The CDR3 runs to 14 residues. The CDR3 sequence is CASSLIENTGELFF. DNA for the CDR3: TGTGCCAGCAGCTTGATCGAGAACACCGGGGAGCTGTTTTTT.

This chain connects TRBV5-1 to TRBJ1-2, with 9 positions matching TRBD1. The CDR3 extends over 17 amino acids. The junction had 13 bases not matched to a gene; V was cut back by 4 bases and J by 3 bases. CDR1 is SGHRS and CDR2 is YFSETQ in the germline V gene. CDR3 residues: CASSARSGTGTHYGYTF. The DNA for the CDR3 is TGCGCCAGCAGCGCTCGTTCCGGGACAGGGACTCACTATGGCTACACCTTC.

The gene calls are TRBV13 and TRBJ1-5; 7 bases line up with TRBD1. Germline CDR1 PRHDT, CDR2 FYEKMQ (reference sequence). The CDR3 has 14 amino acids. The ends lost 5 bases at V and 5 bases at J; junction bases unmatched: 6. The CDR3 spells CASSLGTEYQPQHF. CDR3 in DNA: TGTGCCAGCAGCCTTGGGACAGAATATCAGCCCCAGCATTTT.

V gene TRBV9 combines with J gene TRBJ1-3; 7 positions agree with TRBD1. V shed 4 bases, J shed 1 base, and the junction held 2 bases outside the gene matches. CDR3 length: 14 amino acids. From germline, CDR1 is SGDLS and CDR2 YYNGEE. The CDR3 protein is CASSRQGSGNTIYF. The CDR3 DNA reads as TGTGCCAGCAGCAGACAGGGTTCTGGAAACACCATATATTTT.

This rearrangement joins TRBV19 to TRBJ2-2; 10 nucleotides line up with TRBD1. From germline, CDR1 is LNHDA and CDR2 SQIVND (reference sequence). The CDR3 covers 14 residues. V trimming: 8 bases; J trimming: 9 bases; junction bases outside the gene matches: 9. Here the CDR3 DNA reads TGTGCCAGTTCCGGGACAGGGGCCTCCTGGGAGCTGTTTTTT. This encodes CASSGTGASWELFF.

In this sample, this clone turned up once. The CDR3 reads CASTNWDSYGYTF. The CDR3 region has the DNA TGTGCCAGCACTAACTGGGACAGCTATGGCTACACCTTC. V usage is TRBV28 and J usage is TRBJ1-2; 7 bases line up with TRBD1. The CDR3 is 13 amino acids. CDR1 and CDR2 (germline): MDHEN, SYDVKM. The J segment lost 4 bases and the V segment lost 7 bases, leaving 6 bases of the junction unmatched.